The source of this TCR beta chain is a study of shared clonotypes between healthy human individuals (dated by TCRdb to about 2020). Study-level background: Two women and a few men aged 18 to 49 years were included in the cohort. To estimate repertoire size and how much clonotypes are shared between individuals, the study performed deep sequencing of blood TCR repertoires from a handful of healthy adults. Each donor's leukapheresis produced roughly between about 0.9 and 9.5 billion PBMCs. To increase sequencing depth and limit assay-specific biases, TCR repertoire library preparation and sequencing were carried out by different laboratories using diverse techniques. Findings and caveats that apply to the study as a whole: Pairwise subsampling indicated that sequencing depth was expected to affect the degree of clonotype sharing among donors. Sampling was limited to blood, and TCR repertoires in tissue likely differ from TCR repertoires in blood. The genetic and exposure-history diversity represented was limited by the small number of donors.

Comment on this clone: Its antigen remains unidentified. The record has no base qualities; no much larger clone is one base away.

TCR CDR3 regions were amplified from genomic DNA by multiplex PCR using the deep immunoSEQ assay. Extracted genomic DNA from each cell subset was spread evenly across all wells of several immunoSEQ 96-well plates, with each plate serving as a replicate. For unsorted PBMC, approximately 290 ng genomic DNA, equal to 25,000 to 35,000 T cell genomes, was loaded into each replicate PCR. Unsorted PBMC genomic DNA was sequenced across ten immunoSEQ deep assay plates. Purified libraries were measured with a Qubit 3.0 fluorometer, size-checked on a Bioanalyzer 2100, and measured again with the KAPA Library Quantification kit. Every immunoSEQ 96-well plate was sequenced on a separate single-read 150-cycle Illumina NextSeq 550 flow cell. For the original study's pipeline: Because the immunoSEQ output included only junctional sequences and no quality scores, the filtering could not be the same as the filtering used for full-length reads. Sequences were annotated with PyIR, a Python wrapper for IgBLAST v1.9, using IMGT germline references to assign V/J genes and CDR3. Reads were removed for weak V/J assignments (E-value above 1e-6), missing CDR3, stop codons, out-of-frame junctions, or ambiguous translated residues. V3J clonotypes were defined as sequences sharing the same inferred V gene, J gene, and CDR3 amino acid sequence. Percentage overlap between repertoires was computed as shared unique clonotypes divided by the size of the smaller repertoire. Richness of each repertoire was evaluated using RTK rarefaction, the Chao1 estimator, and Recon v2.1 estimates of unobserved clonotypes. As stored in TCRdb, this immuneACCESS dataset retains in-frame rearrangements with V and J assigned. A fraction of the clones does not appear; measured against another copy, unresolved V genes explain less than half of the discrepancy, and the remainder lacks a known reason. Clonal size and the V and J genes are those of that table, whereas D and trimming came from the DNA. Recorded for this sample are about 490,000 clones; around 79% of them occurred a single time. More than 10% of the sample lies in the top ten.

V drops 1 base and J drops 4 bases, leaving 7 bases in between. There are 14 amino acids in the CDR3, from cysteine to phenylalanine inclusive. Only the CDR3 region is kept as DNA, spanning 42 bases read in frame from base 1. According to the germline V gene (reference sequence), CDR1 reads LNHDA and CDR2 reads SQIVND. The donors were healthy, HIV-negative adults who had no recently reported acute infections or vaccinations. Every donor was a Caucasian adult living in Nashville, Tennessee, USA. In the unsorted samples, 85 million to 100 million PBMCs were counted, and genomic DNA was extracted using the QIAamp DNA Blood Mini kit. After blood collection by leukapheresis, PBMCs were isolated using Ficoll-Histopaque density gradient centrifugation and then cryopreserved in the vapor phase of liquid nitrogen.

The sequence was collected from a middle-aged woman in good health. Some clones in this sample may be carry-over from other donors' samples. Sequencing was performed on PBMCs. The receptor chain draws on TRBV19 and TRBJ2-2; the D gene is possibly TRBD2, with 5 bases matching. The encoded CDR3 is CASSIVRGTGELFF. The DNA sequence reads TGTGCCAGTAGTATAGTCCGGGGCACCGGGGAGCTGTTTTTT.